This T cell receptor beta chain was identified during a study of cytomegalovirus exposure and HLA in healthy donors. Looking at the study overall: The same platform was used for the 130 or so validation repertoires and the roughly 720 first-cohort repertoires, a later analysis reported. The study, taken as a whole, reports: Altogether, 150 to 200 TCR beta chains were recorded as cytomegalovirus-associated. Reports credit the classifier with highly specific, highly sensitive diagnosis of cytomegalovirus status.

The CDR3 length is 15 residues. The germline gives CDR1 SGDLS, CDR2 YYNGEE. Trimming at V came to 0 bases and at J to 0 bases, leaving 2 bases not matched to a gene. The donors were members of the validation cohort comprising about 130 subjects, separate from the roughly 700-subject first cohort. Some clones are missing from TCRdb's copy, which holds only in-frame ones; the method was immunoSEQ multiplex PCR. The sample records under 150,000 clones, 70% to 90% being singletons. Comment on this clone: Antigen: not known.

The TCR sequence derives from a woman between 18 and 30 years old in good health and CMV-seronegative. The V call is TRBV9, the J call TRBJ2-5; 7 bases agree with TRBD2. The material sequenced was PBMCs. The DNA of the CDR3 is TGTGCCAGCAGCGTAGGGAGCGGGAACCAAGAGACCCAGTACTTC. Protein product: CASSVGSGNQETQYF.